The 6 T cell receptor beta chains below all came from one sample that was sequenced in a study of blood T cell repertoires in COVID-19. Profiled with immunoSEQ multiplex PCR; TCRdb holds only in-frame clones, not every one. Among roughly 500,000 clones listed, about 88% were seen once. The specimen was PBMCs or T cells enriched from blood (not recorded which). The receptors were sampled from a woman between 55 and 75 years old who had recovered from COVID-19.

There are a few counts of this clone. The rearrangement uses TRBV5-1 and TRBJ2-5; no reliable D call. The CDR3 is 11 residues long. V shed 7 bases and J shed 3 bases, with 7 bases lying between them. Germline assignment: CDR1 SGHRS and CDR2 YFSETQ. The CDR3 nucleotides read TGCGCCAGCCGCGAGGAAGAGACCCAGTACTTC. This sequence encodes CASREEETQYF.

The gene calls are TRBV29-1 and TRBJ1-2; weak D call: TRBD1 (5 bases). The CDR3 sequence is 14 residues long. Germline CDR1 reads SQVTM; CDR2 reads ANQGSEA. Trimming left V 7 bases short and J 5 bases short, with 20 bases between. The CDR3 sequence is CSGFGGGELYGYTF. Here the CDR3 DNA reads TGCAGCGGCTTTGGGGGAGGGGAGTTATATGGCTACACCTTC.

This chain joins TRBV5-1 and TRBJ2-7, with 10 bases aligning to TRBD1. Germline values: CDR1 SGHRS, CDR2 YFSETQ. The V segment lost 1 base and the J segment 5 bases; nucleotides outside the gene matches: 6. The CDR3 runs 15 residues. The CDR3 region has the DNA TGCGCCAGCAGCTTGAGTTGGACAGGGGGTAACGAGCAGTACTTC. This gives the protein CASSLSWTGGNEQYF.

The chain uses TRBV6-5 and TRBJ1-5, with D unresolved. Germline loops: CDR1 MNHEY, CDR2 SVGAGI. The CDR3 has 15 amino acids. V lost 2 bases and J 0 bases, leaving 8 bases between the germline ends. CDR3 residues: CASSYVRDSNQPQHF. The CDR3 bases are TGTGCCAGCAGTTACGTGCGGGATAGCAATCAGCCCCAGCATTTT.

The gene calls are TRBV5-1 and TRBJ1-4; 7 bases fit TRBD1. Germline CDR1 reads SGHRS; CDR2 reads YFSETQ. The V gene end was trimmed by 5 bases and the J gene end by 7 bases; junction bases not matched to a gene: 8. This CDR3 has 14 amino acids. CDR3 in DNA: TGCGCCAGCAGAATGGACCCAGGGGGTGAAAAACTGTTTTTT. Translation gives CASRMDPGGEKLFF. Combining the CDR3 with reference TRBV5-1 and TRBJ1-4 gives the whole variable domain KAGVTQTPRYLIKTRGQQVTLSCSPISGHRSVSWYQQTPGQGLQFLFEYFSETQRNKGNFPGRFSGRQFSNSRSEMNVSTLELGDSALYLCASRMDPGGEKLFFGSGTQLSVL.

This clone was detected a few times. J is TRBJ2-7 and V is TRBV30, with 7 bases matching TRBD1. V shed 2 bases, J shed 6 bases, and the junction held 7 bases outside the gene matches. Germline V gene sequence: CDR1 GTSNPN, CDR2 SVGIG (reference sequence). This CDR3 is built from 13 residues. The CDR3 sequence: CAWSRGLLGEQYV. CDR3 coding DNA: TGTGCCTGGAGTAGGGGGCTCTTGGGCGAGCAGTACGTC.